This T cell receptor (beta chain) comes out of a study of shared clonotypes between healthy human individuals. Across the study: Researchers assigned three CD4 naive, three CD4 memory, two CD8 naive and one CD8 memory plate to each donor. Study outcomes and limitations: Sampling covered nothing but blood. Tissue TCR repertoires likely differ from those found in blood.

The CDR3 has 15 amino acids. Germline-derived CDR1 and CDR2 are MNHEY and SVGAGI. V lost 4 bases and J lost 4; bases outside the gene matches: 5. Deep-level assay runs were performed. Clones were sequenced by immunoSEQ multiplex PCR, and TCRdb holds only the in-frame ones, with some missing. The sample lists about 1,900,000 clones, approximately 95% seen once, with around 1.2% in the top ten. This clone was found once. What it recognizes is unknown. The naive CD8 fraction comprised CD45RO-negative cells positively selected for CCR7 and excluded terminally differentiated effector memory CD45RA+ cells. This sequence was found in a man aged 18-30 years in good health. The sequenced material came from naive CD8+ T cells sorted from blood. J is TRBJ2-1 and V is TRBV6-5; 9 bases are shared with TRBD2. The CDR3, as DNA: TGTGCCAGCAGTTCCCGGACTAGCGTTTACAATGAGCAGTTCTTC. This gives the protein CASSSRTSVYNEQFF.